This T cell receptor (beta chain) was retrieved from a study of T cells in Graves' hyperthyroidism and ophthalmopathy. Findings and caveats of the study: Most thyroid-expanded clonotypes above 0.001 were also found in blood. A median 6.5 months before onset, the model predicted ophthalmopathy.

RNA transcripts provided the source from which TCR beta CDR3 regions were amplified. With the HTBI primer set, the TCR CDR3 went through a first round of RT-PCR. Each CDR3 protein gets one entry after TCRdb re-called the multiplex PCR reads with MiXCR. This table holds 500,000 to 650,000 distinct CDR3 sequences, about 45% found once. Pregnant or lactating patients were excluded, as were those with uncontrolled infection or other autoimmune disease. Comments on this clonotype: What it binds is unknown.

V was clipped by 4 bases and J by 1 base; unmatched bases: 3. CDR1 is SGHTA, CDR2 FQGNSA, per germline. The CDR3 is 15 amino acids. This chain uses TRBV7-2 with TRBJ2-3, with 9 bases aligning to TRBD1. The TCR was taken from an adult woman with Graves' disease, either hyperthyroidism or ophthalmopathy (not recorded which). Material for sequencing was peripheral blood or thyroid tissue (not recorded which). The CDR3 DNA sequence: TGTGCCAGCAGCTCGGACAGGGGTGGCACAGATACGCAGTATTTT. This encodes CASSSDRGGTDTQYF. Based on the CDR3 plus reference TRBV7-2 and TRBJ2-3, the full variable domain is GAGVSQSPSNKVTEKGKDVELRCDPISGHTALYWYRQSLGQGLEFLIYFQGNSAPDKSGLPSDRFSAERTGGSVSTLTIQRTQQEDSAVYLCASSSDRGGTDTQYFGPGTRLTVL.